The rows below give T cell receptor beta chains drawn from one sample of a study of blood T cell repertoires in COVID-19. The data were produced by immunoSEQ multiplex PCR, yet TCRdb's version contains in-frame clones alone and is incomplete. The sample shows 150,000 to 200,000 clones, around 92% of them seen only once. The sample was peripheral blood. All receptors come from a young man with COVID-19, enrolled during active disease. Both conserved end residues are part of each CDR3. D genes are given only for firm matches. Clone size is stated in some rows and not others, as once, few, many or a class when expanded.

v_call	d_call	clone_size	j_call	cdr3_aa	cdr3_nt
TRBV9	TRBD1	.	TRBJ1-2	CASSATGDGYTF	TGTGCCAGCAGCGCCACAGGGGATGGCTACACCTTC
TRBV7-2	TRBD2	.	TRBJ2-1	CASSLVGREYNEQFF	TGTGCCAGCAGCTTAGTAGGGCGGGAGTACAATGAGCAGTTCTTC
TRBV19	.	.	TRBJ2-7	CASREGDRRAYEQYF	TGTGCCAGTAGAGAAGGAGACAGGCGAGCCTACGAGCAGTACTTC
TRBV6-4	TRBD2	.	TRBJ2-1	CASSDGAASGGLTADEQFF	TGTGCCAGCAGTGACGGGGCGGCTAGCGGGGGGCTAACGGCGGATGAGCAGTTCTTC
TRBV2	TRBD1	.	TRBJ2-4	CASSGDRGLAKNIQYF	TGTGCCAGCAGTGGGGACAGGGGACTGGCCAAAAACATTCAGTACTTC
TRBV11-2	.	.	TRBJ1-1	CASSLNSYEAFF	TGTGCCAGCAGCTTAAACAGTTACGAAGCTTTCTTT
TRBV19	TRBD1	.	TRBJ2-7	CASSGPGQAAYEQYF	TGTGCCAGTAGTGGGCCGGGACAGGCAGCCTACGAGCAGTACTTC
TRBV7-2	.	.	TRBJ1-5	CASRNIQINQPQHF	TGTGCCAGCAGAAATATTCAGATCAATCAGCCCCAGCATTTT
TRBV6-2/TRBV6-3	.	few	TRBJ2-7	CASSTRQAPTYEQYF	TGTGCCAGCAGTACGCGACAGGCCCCGACCTACGAGCAGTACTTC
TRBV28	TRBD2	.	TRBJ2-5	CASGGLSLQETQYF	TGTGCCAGCGGGGGACTATCCCTCCAAGAGACCCAGTACTTC
TRBV5-1	TRBD1	once	TRBJ1-3	CASSSGQEGNTIYF	TGCGCCAGCAGCTCCGGACAGGAAGGGAACACCATATATTTT
TRBV12-3/TRBV12-4	.	.	TRBJ2-3	CASMDTYTDTQYF	TGTGCCAGCATGGACACTTACACAGATACGCAGTATTTT
TRBV7-3	.	.	TRBJ1-6	CASSSPGSPLHF	TGTGCCAGCAGCTCGCCCGGTTCACCCCTCCACTTT
TRBV7-2	TRBD1	.	TRBJ2-5	CASSLGGQQETQYF	TGTGCCAGCAGCTTAGGGGGACAGCAAGAGACCCAGTACTTC
TRBV4-1	.	.	TRBJ1-5	CASSQVILDIISNQPQHF	TGCGCCAGCAGCCAAGTAATCCTTGACATCATTAGCAATCAGCCCCAGCATTTT
TRBV29-1	.	.	TRBJ1-1	CSVASGVNTEAFF	TGCAGCGTGGCGTCGGGGGTGAACACTGAAGCTTTCTTT
TRBV6-5	TRBD1	.	TRBJ2-3	CASSLNTGDDDTQYF	TGTGCCAGCAGCCTAAATACAGGGGACGACGATACGCAGTATTTT
TRBV29-1	TRBD2	.	TRBJ2-1	CSVTLAGPYPNEQFF	TGCAGCGTGACACTAGCGGGACCATACCCCAATGAGCAGTTCTTC
TRBV12-3/TRBV12-4	.	.	TRBJ2-2	CASRLGRTGELFF	TGTGCCAGCAGACTAGGACGAACCGGGGAGCTGTTTTTT
TRBV19	TRBD2	once	TRBJ2-1	CASSRTSGRQDNEQFF	TGTGCCAGTAGTAGGACTAGCGGGAGACAAGACAATGAGCAGTTCTTC
TRBV3-1/TRBV3-2	.	.	TRBJ1-2	CASSQDRSGARYGYTF	TGTGCCAGCAGCCAAGATCGTTCAGGGGCCCGTTATGGCTACACCTTC
TRBV6-2/TRBV6-3	TRBD1	.	TRBJ2-7	CASSSGQGAGEQYF	TGTGCCAGCAGTTCCGGACAGGGGGCGGGGGAGCAGTACTTC
TRBV29-1	.	.	TRBJ1-1	CSVEEAFF	TGCAGCGTTGAGGAGGCTTTCTTT
TRBV5-1	.	.	TRBJ1-2	CASSFNSYGYTF	TGCGCCAGCAGCTTCAACAGCTATGGCTACACCTTC
TRBV29-1	TRBD1	.	TRBJ2-7	CSVGGQGVYEQYF	TGCAGCGTTGGGGGACAGGGGGTATACGAGCAGTACTTC
TRBV7-8	.	.	TRBJ2-2	CASSLVIGQSNTGELFF	TGTGCCAGCAGCTTAGTGATAGGACAATCGAACACCGGGGAGCTGTTTTTT
TRBV4-3	TRBD1	once	TRBJ1-1	CASSQGDRGVTEAFF	TGCGCCAGCAGCCAAGGAGACAGGGGAGTCACTGAAGCTTTCTTT
TRBV6-2/TRBV6-3	.	.	TRBJ2-7	CASSYGQQMGEQYF	TGTGCCAGCAGTTACGGACAGCAAATGGGGGAGCAGTACTTC
TRBV7-9	.	few	TRBJ1-1	CASRPRQGSEAFF	TGTGCCAGCAGACCCCGTCAGGGTAGTGAAGCTTTCTTT
TRBV4-2	TRBD2	.	TRBJ2-1	CASSRQGGLAGDEQFF	TGTGCCAGCAGCCGGCAGGGGGGACTAGCGGGCGATGAGCAGTTCTTC
TRBV20-1	TRBD1	once	TRBJ2-3	CSASAGGSWTDTQYF	TGCAGTGCTAGTGCAGGGGGTAGTTGGACAGATACGCAGTATTTT
TRBV5-1	.	.	TRBJ1-2	CASSLQGPDYGYTF	TGCGCCAGCAGTTTACAGGGACCAGACTATGGCTACACCTTC
TRBV14	.	.	TRBJ1-4	CASSHLDSSNEKLFF	TGTGCCAGCAGCCATCTTGACAGTTCTAATGAAAAACTGTTTTTT
TRBV7-3	TRBD1	.	TRBJ1-3	CASSFQGASGNTIYF	TGTGCCAGCAGCTTTCAGGGGGCCTCTGGAAACACCATATATTTT
TRBV6-5	TRBD2	.	TRBJ2-5	CASRGLAMETQYF	TGTGCCAGCAGGGGACTAGCGATGGAGACCCAGTACTTC
TRBV4-1	TRBD2	.	TRBJ2-3	CASSQGRLAGFTDTQYF	TGCGCCAGCAGCCAAGGTCGTCTAGCGGGATTCACAGATACGCAGTATTTT
TRBV2	.	few	TRBJ1-2	CASTRALNYGYTF	TGTGCCAGCACCAGGGCCCTTAACTATGGCTACACCTTC
TRBV29-1	.	.	TRBJ1-1	CSGRPGLNTEAFF	TGCAGCGGCCGCCCAGGGCTGAACACTGAAGCTTTCTTT